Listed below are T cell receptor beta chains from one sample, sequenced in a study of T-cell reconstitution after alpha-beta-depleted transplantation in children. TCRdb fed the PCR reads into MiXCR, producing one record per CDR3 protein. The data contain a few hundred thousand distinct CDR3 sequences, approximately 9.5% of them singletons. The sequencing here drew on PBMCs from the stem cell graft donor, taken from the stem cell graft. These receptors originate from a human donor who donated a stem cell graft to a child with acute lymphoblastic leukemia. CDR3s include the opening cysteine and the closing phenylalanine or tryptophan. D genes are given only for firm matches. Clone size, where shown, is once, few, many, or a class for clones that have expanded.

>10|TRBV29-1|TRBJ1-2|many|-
TGCAGCGTTGGCGGGGATGGCTACACCTTC
CSVGGDGYTF
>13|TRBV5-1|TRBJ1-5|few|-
TGCGCCAGCAGCTTGGGGGGGGTAGAGCCCCAGCATTTT
CASSLGGVEPQHF
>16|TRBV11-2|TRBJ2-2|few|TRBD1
TGTGCCAGCAGCTTACTCAGGGGGCGCGGCACCGGGGAGCTGTTTTTT
CASSLLRGRGTGELFF
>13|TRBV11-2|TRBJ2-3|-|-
TGTGCCAGCAGCTTCGACTCTCCAGATACGCAGTATTTT
CASSFDSPDTQYF
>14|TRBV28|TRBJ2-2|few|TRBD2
TGTGCCATGGGCCGCGGGACTAGCTGGGGGGAGCTGTTTTTT
CAMGRGTSWGELFF
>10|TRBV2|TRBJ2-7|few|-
TGTGCCAGCAGTGTCGAACAGCAGTACTTC
CASSVEQQYF
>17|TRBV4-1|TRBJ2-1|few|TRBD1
TGCGCCAGCAGCCCCAACCTTGGACAGGGGGCTAATGGTGAGCAGTTCTTC
CASSPNLGQGANGEQFF
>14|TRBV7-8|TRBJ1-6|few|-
TGTGCCAGCAGCTTAGTAGTTGGGGATTCACCCCTCCACTTT
CASSLVVGDSPLHF
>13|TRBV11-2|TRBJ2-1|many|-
TGTGCCAGCAGCTTAGGGGTTCTCAATGAGCAGTTCTTC
CASSLGVLNEQFF
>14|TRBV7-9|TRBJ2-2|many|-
TGTGCCAGCAGCTCGGGACTGAACACCGGGGAGCTGTTTTTT
CASSSGLNTGELFF
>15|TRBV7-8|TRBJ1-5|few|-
TGTGCCAGCAGCCTAAAAATGGGGGAAGGTCAGCCCCAGCATTTT
CASSLKMGEGQPQHF
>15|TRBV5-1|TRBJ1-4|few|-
TGCGCCAGCAGCCCGGCCCAAGGAAGGGGTGAAAAACTGTTTTTT
CASSPAQGRGEKLFF
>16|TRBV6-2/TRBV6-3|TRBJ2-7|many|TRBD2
TGTGCCAGCAGCTCCCAAACAGCGGGGGGTACCTACGAGCAGTACTTC
CASSSQTAGGTYEQYF
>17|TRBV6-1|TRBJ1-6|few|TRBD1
TGTGCCAGCAGTGAAGCCGAGGGGGCGCGGGTTAATTCACCCCTCCACTTT
CASSEAEGARVNSPLHF
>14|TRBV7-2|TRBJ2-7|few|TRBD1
TGTGCCAGCAGATTGGGACAGGATTCCTACGAGCAGTACTTC
CASRLGQDSYEQYF
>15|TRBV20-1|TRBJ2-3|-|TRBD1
TGCAGTGCTCATGGGGACAGGCCTATCACAGATACGCAGTATTTT
CSAHGDRPITDTQYF
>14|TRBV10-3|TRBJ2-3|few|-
TGTGCCATCAGTGGGCGAGGAAGCACAGATACGCAGTATTTT
CAISGRGSTDTQYF
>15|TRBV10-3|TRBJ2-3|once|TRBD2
TGTGCCATCAACGGCGGGGGGGTGAGCACAGATACGCAGTATTTT
CAINGGGVSTDTQYF
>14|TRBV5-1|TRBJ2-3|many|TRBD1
TGCGCCAGCAGACGGGACAGTAGCACAGATACGCAGTATTTT
CASRRDSSTDTQYF
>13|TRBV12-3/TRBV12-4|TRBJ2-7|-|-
TGTGCCAGCAGTTTGGCACAGTACTACGAGCAGTACTTC
CASSLAQYYEQYF
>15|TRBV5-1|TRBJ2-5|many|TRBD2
TGCGCCAGCAGCTCACAGACTAGCGGACAAGAGACCCAGTACTTC
CASSSQTSGQETQYF
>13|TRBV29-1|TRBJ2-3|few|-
TGCAGCGTTGTTCAGGGAAACACAGATACGCAGTATTTT
CSVVQGNTDTQYF
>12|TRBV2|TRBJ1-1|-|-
TGTGCCAGCACTGTCTTGAACACTGAAGCTTTCTTT
CASTVLNTEAFF
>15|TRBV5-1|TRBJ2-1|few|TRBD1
TGCGCCAGCAGCTTGTGGACAGGGGAAAACAATGAGCAGTTCTTC
CASSLWTGENNEQFF
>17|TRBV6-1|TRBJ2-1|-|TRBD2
TGTGCCAGCAGGGCCTTAGCGGGGGGGCGGACCCTCGATGAGCAGTTCTTC
CASRALAGGRTLDEQFF
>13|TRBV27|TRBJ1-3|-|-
TGTGCCAGCAGTTTAATGATTGGAAACACCATATATTTT
CASSLMIGNTIYF
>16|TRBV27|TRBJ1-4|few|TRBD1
TGTGCCAGCAGTCCGAACCGGGACAGGGGCGGCGAAAAACTGTTTTTT
CASSPNRDRGGEKLFF
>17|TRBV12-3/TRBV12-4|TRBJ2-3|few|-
TGTGCCAGCAGTTTAGCGCTGGGAGGGGGCCACACAGATACGCAGTATTTT
CASSLALGGGHTDTQYF
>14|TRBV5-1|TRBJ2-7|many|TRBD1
TGCGCCAGCAGCTCTGACAGGGGGTACGACGAGCAGTACTTC
CASSSDRGYDEQYF
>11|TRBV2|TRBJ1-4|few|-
TGTGCCAGCAGTTGGAGCGGAAAACTGTTTTTT
CASSWSGKLFF
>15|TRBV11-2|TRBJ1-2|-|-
TGTGCCAGCAGCTTACGGGGTCAAGGGCGATATGGCTACACCTTC
CASSLRGQGRYGYTF
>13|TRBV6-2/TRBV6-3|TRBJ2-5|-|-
TGTGCCAGCAGTTCGCAGGGTGGAGAGACCCAGTACTTC
CASSSQGGETQYF